The 21 T cell receptor beta chains below all came from one sample that was sequenced in a study of T cell responses to AZD1222 COVID-19 vaccine. The data were produced by immunoSEQ multiplex PCR, yet TCRdb's version contains in-frame clones alone and is incomplete. The sample has 90,000 to 150,000 clones; 70% to 90% are singletons. This specimen was peripheral blood, taken on day 0 of AZD1222 vaccination. The receptors come from an adult in good health.

The chain joins TRBV7-9 to TRBJ2-3; D is unclear. The CDR3 extends over 14 amino acids. CDR1 and CDR2 from the germline V gene are SEHNR and FQNEAQ (reference sequence). Trimming left V 10 bases short and J 0 bases short, with 14 bases between. DNA of the CDR3: TGTGCCATCCGGGTCGGTTCTAGCACAGATACGCAGTATTTT. This sequence encodes CAIRVGSSTDTQYF.

The V and J genes are TRBV20-1 and TRBJ2-3; D unclear. Germline V gives CDR1 DFQATT, CDR2 SNEGSKA (reference sequence). Trimming took off 3 bases at V and 0 bases at J, with 10 bases between the two ends. The CDR3 consists of 14 residues. The CDR3 sequence: CSASRPVSTDTQYF. CDR3 nucleotides: TGCAGTGCTAGTCGACCGGTGAGCACAGATACGCAGTATTTT.

The chain joins TRBV5-5 to TRBJ2-7; TRBD2 might be the D (5 bases). From germline, CDR1 is SGHKS and CDR2 YYEKEE (reference sequence). V lost 0 bases and J lost 2, with 15 bases in between. The CDR3 length is 16 residues. CDR3 sequence reads: CASSLEGSGGPYEQYF. The DNA of the CDR3 is TGTGCCAGCAGCTTGGAAGGGTCAGGAGGTCCCTACGAGCAGTACTTC.

V is TRBV24-1 and J is TRBJ1-5; TRBD1 matches 8 bases. Losses at the gene ends were 0 bases for V and 6 bases for J; bases not matched to a gene: 6. CDR3 length: 16 residues. CDR1 is KGHDR and CDR2 is SFDVKD in the germline V gene. The CDR3 reads CATSDLVQGAGQPQHF. CDR3 nucleotides: TGTGCCACCAGTGATTTGGTGCAGGGGGCTGGTCAGCCCCAGCATTTT.

This clone came up once. Other DNA sequences from this sample encode an identical CDR3 as well. The chain joins TRBV12-3 or TRBV12-4 to TRBJ2-7; D is possibly TRBD2 (5 bases). Deletions cut 0 bases from V and 7 bases from J, with 10 bases between. This CDR3 comprises 13 residues. The CDR3 sequence: CASSLAGVGEQYF. The CDR3 nucleotides read TGTGCCAGCAGTTTAGCGGGAGTAGGGGAGCAGTACTTC.

CDR3 sequence reads: CAIRDHGARNTEAFF. CDR3 bases: TGTGCCATTAGAGATCACGGAGCCCGCAACACTGAAGCTTTCTTT. The V gene is TRBV10-3, the J gene TRBJ1-1; no firm D call. Trimming removed 9 bases from V and 2 bases from J, with 19 bases in between. The germline V gene has CDR1 ENHRY and CDR2 SYGVKD. The CDR3 extends over 15 amino acids.

V is TRBV19 and J is TRBJ1-3; possibly TRBD1 for D (6 bases). Germline CDR1 and CDR2: LNHDA and SQIVND (reference sequence). There are 15 residues in the CDR3. V was trimmed by 3 bases and J by 0 bases, leaving 9 bases between them. The chain's CDR3 is CASSIEGGSGNTIYF. DNA of the CDR3: TGTGCCAGTAGTATCGAGGGGGGCTCTGGAAACACCATATATTTT.

The genes are TRBV28 and TRBJ2-7; weak D call: TRBD2 (6 bases). Germline V gives CDR1 MDHEN, CDR2 SYDVKM. This CDR3 is 14 amino acids long. Deletions cut 0 bases from V and 4 bases from J, with 10 bases between. CDR3 amino acids: CASSLWGGIYEQYF. CDR3 nucleotides: TGTGCCAGCAGTTTATGGGGGGGTATATACGAGCAGTACTTC.

V is TRBV5-6 and J is TRBJ1-1; 8 nucleotides match TRBD1. CDR1 SGHDT and CDR2 YYEEEE come from the germline V gene. Germline trimming cut 3 bases from V and 5 bases from J; bases unmatched to any gene: 6. The CDR3 loop spans 14 amino acids. The CDR3 DNA follows: TGTGCCAGCAGCTACAGGGGGACGTCGACTGAAGCTTTCTTT. Translating gives CASSYRGTSTEAFF.

The V call is TRBV19, the J call TRBJ1-4, with TRBD1 identical over 9 bases. This CDR3 has 17 amino acids. Germline lookup yields CDR1 LNHDA and CDR2 SQIVND (reference sequence). Losses at the gene ends were 4 bases for V and 7 bases for J; bases not matched to a gene: 13. Here the CDR3 DNA reads TGTGCCAGTAGTACCTCGTTTGGGACAGGGAAGACTGAAAAACTGTTTTTT. The encoded protein is CASSTSFGTGKTEKLFF.

This clone was detected only once. Other DNA variants within this sample encode the same CDR3. The chain combines TRBV28 with TRBJ1-2, with 10 bases that match TRBD1. The germline V gene encodes CDR1 MDHEN and CDR2 SYDVKM. V trimming: 6 bases; J trimming: 5 bases; junction bases outside the gene matches: 6. The CDR3 length is 14 residues. In DNA, the CDR3 is TGTGCCAGCAGCCTCGGGGGACAGGGGTATGGCTACACCTTC. Translation gives CASSLGGQGYGYTF.

This clone occurred a few times. This rearrangement joins TRBV28 to TRBJ2-7, with 10 nucleotides matching TRBD2. Germline values: CDR1 MDHEN, CDR2 SYDVKM. V shed 2 bases and J 5 bases; nucleotides not matched to a gene: 6. This CDR3 has 15 amino acids. This chain's CDR3 is CASSLSSSGSNEQYF. The CDR3 nucleotides read TGTGCCAGCAGTTTAAGTTCTAGCGGGAGTAACGAGCAGTACTTC.

J is TRBJ1-1 and V is TRBV12-3 or TRBV12-4, with D perhaps TRBD1 (6 bases). The CDR3 has 13 amino acids. The ends were cut back, 5 bases at V and 4 bases at J, with 11 bases in the middle. This chain's CDR3 is CASSLQGITEAFF. The CDR3 nucleotides are TGTGCCAGCAGTCTACAGGGAATCACTGAAGCTTTCTTT.

The chain employs TRBV19 and TRBJ2-5, with TRBD1 matching over 7 bases. CDR1 and CDR2 (germline): LNHDA, SQIVND (reference sequence). V lost 5 bases to trimming and J lost 1 base; unmatched junction nucleotides: 4. The CDR3 covers 14 residues. Here the CDR3 DNA reads TGTGCCAGTAGTCTTCGACAGGGCCAAGAGACCCAGTACTTC. This sequence encodes CASSLRQGQETQYF.

As concerns this clone: The same CDR3 also results from other DNA sequences found in this sample. The rearrangement uses TRBV5-4 and TRBJ2-7; D call uncertain. Trimming pared 4 bases from V and 0 bases from J, leaving 11 bases between. This CDR3 contains 14 residues. Germline CDR1 is SGHNT and CDR2 is YYREEE (reference sequence). In DNA form, the CDR3 reads TGTGCCAGCAGCCTAGATGGCCCCTCCTACGAGCAGTACTTC. It translates to CASSLDGPSYEQYF.

This chain uses TRBV3-1 (or the pseudogene TRBV3-2) with TRBJ1-4; possibly TRBD1 for D (6 bases). The V gene's germline CDR1 is LGHDT and CDR2 YNNKEL (reference sequence). The V end was cut by 1 base, the J end by 2 bases, with 14 bases between. This CDR3 contains 17 residues. The chain's CDR3 is CASSQVWGRATNEKLFF. Here the CDR3 DNA reads TGTGCCAGCAGCCAAGTATGGGGGCGCGCTACTAATGAAAAACTGTTTTTT.

This chain uses TRBV5-1 with TRBJ2-3; 8 bases map to TRBD1. This CDR3 has 15 amino acids. V lost 4 bases to trimming and J lost 1 base; unmatched junction nucleotides: 5. Per the germline V gene, CDR1 is SGHRS and CDR2 is YFSETQ. The CDR3 spells CASSIGQGRTDTQYF. CDR3 DNA: TGCGCCAGCAGCATTGGACAGGGCCGCACAGATACGCAGTATTTT.

V gene TRBV2 combines with J gene TRBJ1-2; D not certain. Per the germline V gene, CDR1 is SNHLY and CDR2 is FYNNEI. This CDR3 contains 15 residues. Deletions cut 7 bases from V and 0 bases from J, with 15 bases between. CDR3 DNA: TGTGCCAGCACCAATGACGGAGCTCCTAACTATGGCTACACCTTC. As protein: CASTNDGAPNYGYTF.

The gene calls are TRBV28 and TRBJ1-5, with D uncertain. CDR3 length: 17 residues. V was pared by 4 bases and J by 2 bases, with 18 bases between. The germline V gene encodes CDR1 MDHEN and CDR2 SYDVKM. The CDR3, as DNA: TGTGCCAGCAGTTCAAGCCTCTCCGGGTACGGCAATCAGCCCCAGCATTTT. Its protein product is CASSSSLSGYGNQPQHF.

This clone was observed once. The chain recombines TRBV7-9 with TRBJ2-7; the match to TRBD1 covers 9 bases. From germline, CDR1 is SEHNR and CDR2 FQNEAQ (reference sequence). Trimming cost V 5 bases and J 6 bases; bases outside gene matches: 11. The CDR3 sequence is 15 residues long. DNA for the CDR3: TGTGCCAGCAGCCAAGTAAGGACAGGGGCCCCCGAGCAGTACTTC. This encodes CASSQVRTGAPEQYF.

This clone was seen a few times. In the same sample, other DNA sequences code for this CDR3. The J gene is TRBJ1-5, the V gene TRBV12-3 or TRBV12-4; D uncertain. This CDR3 is 12 amino acids long. Trimming shortened V by 7 bases and J by 0 bases, and 4 bases separated the two germline ends. The CDR3 nucleotides read TGTGCCAGCAAGAGTAGCAATCAGCCCCAGCATTTT. Translated: CASKSSNQPQHF.